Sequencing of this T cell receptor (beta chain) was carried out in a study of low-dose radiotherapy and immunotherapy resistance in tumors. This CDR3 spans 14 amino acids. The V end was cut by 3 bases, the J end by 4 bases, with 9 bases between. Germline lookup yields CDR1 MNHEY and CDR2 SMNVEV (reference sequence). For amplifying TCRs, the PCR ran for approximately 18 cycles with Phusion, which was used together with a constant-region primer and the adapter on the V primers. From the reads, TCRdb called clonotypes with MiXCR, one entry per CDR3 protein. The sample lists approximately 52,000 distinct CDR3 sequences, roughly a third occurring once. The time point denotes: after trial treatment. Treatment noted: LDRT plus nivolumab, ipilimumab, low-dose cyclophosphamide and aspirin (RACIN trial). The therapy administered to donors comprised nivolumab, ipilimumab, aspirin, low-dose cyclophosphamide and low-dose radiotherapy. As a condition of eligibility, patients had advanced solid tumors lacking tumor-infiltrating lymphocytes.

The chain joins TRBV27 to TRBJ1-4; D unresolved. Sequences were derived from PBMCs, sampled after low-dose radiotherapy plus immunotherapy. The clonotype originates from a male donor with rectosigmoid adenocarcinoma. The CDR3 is CASSLGTINEKLFF. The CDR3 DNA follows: TGTGCCAGCAGTTTGGGTACCATTAATGAAAAACTGTTTTTT.